Here is one T cell receptor (beta chain) with its context. The data belong to a study of blood T cell repertoires in COVID-19. Study details: Collection of acute and convalescent COVID-19 samples took place in the United States, Italy and Spain. Sources were T cells, B-cell-depleted T cells, or PBMCs; the material itself was cDNA or gDNA.

Per the authors' pipeline: Amplifying reference gene primers gave estimates of nucleated cell counts. Data came from immunoSEQ multiplex PCR; TCRdb stores just in-frame clones and leaves some out. V and J calls and clone size are as listed in that table; D and trimming were resolved from the DNA. The repertoire holds about 250,000 clones, with about four fifths as singletons. V was clipped by 0 bases and J by 6 bases; unmatched bases: 6. Germline-derived CDR1 and CDR2 are GTSNPN and SVGIG (reference sequence). This CDR3 has 15 amino acids. This receptor was identified in a man between 40 and 49 years old with active or convalescent COVID-19. This chain connects TRBV30 to TRBJ2-2, with 8 bases matching TRBD1. The material sequenced was peripheral blood. The chain's CDR3 is CAWSVQGGRAGELFF. In DNA form, the CDR3 reads TGTGCCTGGAGTGTACAGGGGGGAAGGGCCGGGGAGCTGTTTTTT.